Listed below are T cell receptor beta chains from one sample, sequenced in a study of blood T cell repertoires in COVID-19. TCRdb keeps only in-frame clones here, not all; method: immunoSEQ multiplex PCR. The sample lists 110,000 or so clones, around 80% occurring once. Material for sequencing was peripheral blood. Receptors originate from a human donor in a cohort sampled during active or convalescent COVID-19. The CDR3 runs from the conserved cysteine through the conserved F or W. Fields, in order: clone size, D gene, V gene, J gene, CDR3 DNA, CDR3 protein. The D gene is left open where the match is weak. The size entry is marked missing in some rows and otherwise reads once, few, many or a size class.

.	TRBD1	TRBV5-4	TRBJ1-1	TGTGCCAGCAGCGTGGGACAGATGAACACTGAAGCTTTCTTT	CASSVGQMNTEAFF
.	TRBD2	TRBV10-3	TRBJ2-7	TGTGCCATCAGTGAGTACCGAGCGGGAGGTAACGAGCAGTACTTC	CAISEYRAGGNEQYF
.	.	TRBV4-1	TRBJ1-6	TGCGCCAGCAGCCAAGGAATGCAGGGATATAATTCACCCCTCCACTTT	CASSQGMQGYNSPLHF
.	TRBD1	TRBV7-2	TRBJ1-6	TGTGCCAGCAGCCCCAGGGACAGGGGGTATAATTCACCCCTCCACTTT	CASSPRDRGYNSPLHF
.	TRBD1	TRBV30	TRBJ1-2	TGTGCCTGGAAAGTACCCGCCGGGACAGGGAGATGCACCTTC	CAWKVPAGTGRCTF
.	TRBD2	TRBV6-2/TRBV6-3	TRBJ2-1	TGTGCCAGCAGTTACGAAGGGAGGGCCTACAATGAGCAGTTCTTC	CASSYEGRAYNEQFF
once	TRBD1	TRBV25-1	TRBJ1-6	TGTGCCAGCGTCGGACAGGGGCTCTCCTATAATTCACCCCTCCACTTT	CASVGQGLSYNSPLHF
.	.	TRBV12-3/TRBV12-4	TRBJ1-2	TGTGCCAGCAGTTTTATTAATTATGGCTACACCTTC	CASSFINYGYTF
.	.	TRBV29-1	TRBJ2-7	TGCAGCGTTGTTCAGGGCGAGCAGTACTTC	CSVVQGEQYF
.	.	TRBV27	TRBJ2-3	TGTGCCAGCAGTTTTCGGGGGTTGAGTACGCAGTATTTT	CASSFRGLSTQYF
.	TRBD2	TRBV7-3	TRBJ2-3	TGTGCCAGCAGCTTAAGACTAGCGAAAAGCACAGATACGCAGTATTTT	CASSLRLAKSTDTQYF
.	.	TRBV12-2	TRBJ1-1	TGTGCAAGTCGCTTAGGTGTTAGGACCACTGAACGGGGAGCTTTCTTT	CASRLGVRTTERGAFF
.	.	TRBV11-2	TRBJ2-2	TGTGCCAGCAGCTTAGGTGGCAGCACCGGGGAGCTGTTTTTT	CASSLGGSTGELFF
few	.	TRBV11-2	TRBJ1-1	TGTGCCAGCAGCCCCACAGGGAACACTGAAGCTTTCTTT	CASSPTGNTEAFF
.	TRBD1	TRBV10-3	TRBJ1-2	TGTGCCATCAGTGCGGGACAGGTAATCACTGGCTACACCTTC	CAISAGQVITGYTF
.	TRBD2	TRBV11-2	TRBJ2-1	TGTGCCAGCAGCTTAGTAGGTAGCGGGAGGGCCAGCAATGAGCAGTTCTTC	CASSLVGSGRASNEQFF
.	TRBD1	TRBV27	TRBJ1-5	TGTGCCAGCAGTGGCATTAGGGGGCTGTTTCAGCCCCAGCATTTT	CASSGIRGLFQPQHF
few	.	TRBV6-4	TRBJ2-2	TGTGCCAGCAGTGACTCGTTCCGGGGCGGGGAGCTGTTTTTT	CASSDSFRGGELFF
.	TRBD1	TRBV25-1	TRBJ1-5	TGTGCCAGCAGTGCCGGGACAGCAAGGGATCAGCCCCAGCATTTT	CASSAGTARDQPQHF
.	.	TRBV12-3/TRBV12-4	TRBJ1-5	TGTGCCAGCAGCCCTCGGGATCAGCCCCAGCATTTT	CASSPRDQPQHF
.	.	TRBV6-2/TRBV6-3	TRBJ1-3	TGTGCCAGCAGTTCTACAGGGTCTGGAAACACCATATATTTT	CASSSTGSGNTIYF
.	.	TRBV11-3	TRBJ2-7	TGTGCCAGCAGCCCTGGCACGGGATTCTACGAGCAGTACTTC	CASSPGTGFYEQYF
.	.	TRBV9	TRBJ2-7	TGTGCCAGCAGCCCGCCGGGTGGAAACGTCGAGCAGTACTTC	CASSPPGGNVEQYF
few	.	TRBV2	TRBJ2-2	TGTGCCAGCAGTTCCCAGGGCCCAGGCACCGGGGAGCTGTTTTTT	CASSSQGPGTGELFF
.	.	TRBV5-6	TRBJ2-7	TGTGCCAGCAGCGCCAGCGACTACGAGCAGTACTTC	CASSASDYEQYF
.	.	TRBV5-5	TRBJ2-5	TGTGCCAGCAGGTCGCTAGAGGGAGTACGAGAGACCCAGTACTTC	CASRSLEGVRETQYF
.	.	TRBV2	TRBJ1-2	TGTGCCAGCAGGTTGCAGGGTTTCATCGCCGGCTATGGCTACACCTTC	CASRLQGFIAGYGYTF
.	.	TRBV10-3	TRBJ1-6	TGTGCCATCAGTCACAGTGATAATTCACCCCTCCACTTT	CAISHSDNSPLHF
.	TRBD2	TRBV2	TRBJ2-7	TGTGCCAGCATCGGGGGGAAGACCTACGAGCAGTACTTC	CASIGGKTYEQYF
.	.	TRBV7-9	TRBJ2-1	TGTGCCAGCAGCCCCAAAGGGGGGCAGGGGGTGTATGAGCAGTTCTTC	CASSPKGGQGVYEQFF
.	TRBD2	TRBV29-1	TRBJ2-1	TGCAGCGCCCTTCGGGCGGGGGATTACAATGAGCAGTTCTTC	CSALRAGDYNEQFF
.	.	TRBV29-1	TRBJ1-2	TGCAGCGTTGAGACGAGCGGGGGAGCCTACTCTTATGGCTACACCTTC	CSVETSGGAYSYGYTF
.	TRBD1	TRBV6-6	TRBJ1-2	TGTGCCAGCAGTGGGACAGAGGGTGGCTACACCTTC	CASSGTEGGYTF
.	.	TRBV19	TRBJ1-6	TGTGCCAGTAGTATAGGGGGGGCCTATAATTCACCCCTCCACTTT	CASSIGGAYNSPLHF
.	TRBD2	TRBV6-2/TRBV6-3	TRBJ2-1	TGTGCCAGCAGCCCCCTACTAGCGGGGAACAATGAGCAGTTCTTC	CASSPLLAGNNEQFF
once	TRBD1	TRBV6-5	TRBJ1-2	TGTGCCAGCAGGACAGGGGGCGCCTATGGCTACACCTTC	CASRTGGAYGYTF
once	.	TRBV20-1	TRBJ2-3	TGCAGTGCTAGTTCGGTTGGCAGGTTTGGTGATACGCAGTATTTT	CSASSVGRFGDTQYF
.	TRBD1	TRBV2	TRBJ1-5	TGTGCCAGCAGAAAAGACAGGGTGAACAATCAGCCCCAGCATTTT	CASRKDRVNNQPQHF
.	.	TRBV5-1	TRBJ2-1	TGCGCCAGCAGGACCGGGACTCCTACCATTTCCTACAATGAGCAGTTCTTC	CASRTGTPTISYNEQFF
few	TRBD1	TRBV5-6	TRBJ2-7	TGTGCCAGCAGCTTGGTACAGGGGAGCTCCTACGAGCAGTACTTC	CASSLVQGSSYEQYF
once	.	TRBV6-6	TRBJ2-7	TGTGCCAGCAGAGCAACGGCCTACGAGCAGTACTTC	CASRATAYEQYF
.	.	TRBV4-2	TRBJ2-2	TGTGCCAGCAGCCAAGATCCCCCGAGCGCCAGGGCCGGGGAGCTGTTTTTT	CASSQDPPSARAGELFF
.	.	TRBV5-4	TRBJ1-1	TGTGCCAGCAGATCGAGGGGGGGCTTGGGCACTGAAGCTTTCTTT	CASRSRGGLGTEAFF
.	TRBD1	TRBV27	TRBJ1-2	TGTGCCAGCAGTTCCCCCCTGAGGGGGCATGGCTACACCTTC	CASSSPLRGHGYTF
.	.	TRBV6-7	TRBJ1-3	TGTGCCACCGGGGGGCTCTCTGGAAACACCATATATTTT	CATGGLSGNTIYF
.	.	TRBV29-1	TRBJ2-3	TGCAGCGTGGGGGGTGGGGCAACAGATACGCAGTATTTT	CSVGGGATDTQYF
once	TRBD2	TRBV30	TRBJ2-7	TGTGCCTGGAGCCCCGGGACTAGCAGCTACGAGCAGTACTTC	CAWSPGTSSYEQYF
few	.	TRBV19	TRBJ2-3	TGTGCCAGTAGTCAGCTAGCAGCAGATACGCAGTATTTT	CASSQLAADTQYF
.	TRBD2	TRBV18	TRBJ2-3	TGTGCCAGCTCATCACGACTAGCGGGGCTTGCTAGCACAGATACGCAGTATTTT	CASSSRLAGLASTDTQYF